A selection of T cell receptor beta chains follows, all from one sample in a study of T cell responses to AZD1222 COVID-19 vaccine. This table comes from immunoSEQ multiplex PCR, and its TCRdb copy is limited to in-frame clones, with some not included. Of just under 75,000 clones detected, 60% to 85% appear once; the ten largest clones hold about 46%. This sample comprised peripheral blood, obtained 28 days after the second AZD1222 dose. These receptors were taken from an adult who received the AZD1222 COVID-19 vaccine. Both conserved end residues are part of each CDR3. The order of the fields is D gene, CDR3 length, clone size, J gene, V gene, CDR3 DNA, CDR3 protein. A D gene is named only where the DNA matches it firmly. Size is stated for part of the rows, as once, few or many counts, or as a class when the clone is expanded.

>-|10|once|TRBJ1-2|TRBV19
TGTGCCACCATGTCCTATGGCTACACCTTC
CATMSYGYTF
>-|16|-|TRBJ1-3|TRBV4-2
TGTGCCAGCAGCCAAGCGGTAACCGAGGCTGGAAACACCATATATTTT
CASSQAVTEAGNTIYF
>TRBD1|13|once|TRBJ2-1|TRBV6-5
TGTGCCACCCGGACAGGGGGCATGGATGAGCAGTTCTTC
CATRTGGMDEQFF
>TRBD2|13|-|TRBJ2-5|TRBV27
TGTGCCAGCAGTTTTTTGGGGGGGGAGACCCAGTACTTC
CASSFLGGETQYF
>-|14|-|TRBJ1-1|TRBV6-1
TGTGCCAGCAGTGAAGGACAGTCCGCCACTGAAGCTTTCTTT
CASSEGQSATEAFF
>-|13|-|TRBJ1-5|TRBV3-1/TRBV3-2
TGTGCCAGCAGCCAAGATCCCAATCAGCCCCAGCATTTT
CASSQDPNQPQHF
>-|14|once|TRBJ2-5|TRBV28
TGTGCCAGCAGTTTCCGGGGCGGACAAGAGACCCAGTACTTC
CASSFRGGQETQYF
>-|15|-|TRBJ1-5|TRBV6-5
TGTGCCAGCAGTCCCTTTGTTGGGAGCAATCAGCCCCAGCATTTT
CASSPFVGSNQPQHF
>TRBD1|14|once|TRBJ1-6|TRBV25-1
TGTGCCAGCAGTACGACAGGGGGAGGCTCACCCCTCCACTTT
CASSTTGGGSPLHF
>-|15|once|TRBJ2-2|TRBV11-2
TGTGCCAGCATTAAGGAGGGCTCGAACACCGGGGAGCTGTTTTTT
CASIKEGSNTGELFF
>-|14|-|TRBJ1-4|TRBV19
TGTGCCAGTAGTATGGGTGCAACTAATGAAAAACTGTTTTTT
CASSMGATNEKLFF
>TRBD1|15|once|TRBJ1-1|TRBV6-5
TGTGCCAGCAGTTACGGGACAGGGGGCGACACTGAAGCTTTCTTT
CASSYGTGGDTEAFF
>TRBD1|15|-|TRBJ1-2|TRBV6-6
TGTGCCAGCAGACAGACCGGGACAGGGCCAGATGGCTACACCTTC
CASRQTGTGPDGYTF
>-|12|once|TRBJ1-1|TRBV11-1
TGTGCCAGCAGCTCGACGAACACTGAAGCTTTCTTT
CASSSTNTEAFF
>-|13|-|TRBJ2-7|TRBV9
TGTGCCAGCAGCGTCGAGGACTGGAACGAGCAGTACTTC
CASSVEDWNEQYF
>-|12|few|TRBJ1-2|TRBV7-9
TGTGCCAGCAGCCAGGATGGCTATGGCTACACCTTC
CASSQDGYGYTF
>TRBD1|14|-|TRBJ2-2|TRBV9
TGTGCCAGCAGCGTCGGACAGGATTCCGGGGAGCTGTTTTTT
CASSVGQDSGELFF
>-|15|-|TRBJ2-4|TRBV13
TGTGCCAGCAGCTTAGGCCCATCGGGAATAAACATTCAGTACTTC
CASSLGPSGINIQYF
>-|15|-|TRBJ1-1|TRBV5-4
TGTGCCAGCAGCCCCCAGTCTCAGGGGCACACTGAAGCTTTCTTT
CASSPQSQGHTEAFF
>-|16|-|TRBJ2-1|TRBV10-1
TGCGCCAGCAGTGAGCTCCCCTTGGGGGGTAGGAATGAGCAGTTCTTC
CASSELPLGGRNEQFF
>TRBD1|17|once|TRBJ2-3|TRBV13
TGTGCCAGCAGCTTACTGGGCGGGACAGGCACCACAGATACGCAGTATTTT
CASSLLGGTGTTDTQYF
>-|16|-|TRBJ2-3|TRBV9
TGTGCCAGCAGCGTAGACGCGGGGGCAAGCACAGATACGCAGTATTTT
CASSVDAGASTDTQYF
>-|15|-|TRBJ2-7|TRBV5-1
TGCGCCAGCAGGGACCCGGGGGCAGCGCACTACGAGCAGTACTTC
CASRDPGAAHYEQYF
>-|14|once|TRBJ2-5|TRBV7-9
TGTGCCAGCAGCTTGGAGACAGTCCGAGAGACCCAGTACTTC
CASSLETVRETQYF
>-|13|-|TRBJ2-3|TRBV3-1/TRBV3-2
TGTGCCAGCAGCCAAGGCGCGGCAAATACGCAGTATTTT
CASSQGAANTQYF
>TRBD2|15|-|TRBJ2-1|TRBV7-2
TGTGCCAGCAGCCCACTAGCGGGGGGGTACAATGAGCAGTTCTTC
CASSPLAGGYNEQFF
>-|17|few|TRBJ2-4|TRBV28
TGTGCCAGCAGCTCCCTTTTCCGTCAGAGGCCCCAAAACATTCAGTACTTC
CASSSLFRQRPQNIQYF
>TRBD1|14|-|TRBJ2-3|TRBV6-5
TGTGCCAGCAGCTGGGACAGCCCTACAGATACGCAGTATTTT
CASSWDSPTDTQYF
>-|14|-|TRBJ1-4|TRBV7-8
TGTGCCAGCAGCCCGACAGAGACTAATGAAAAACTGTTTTTT
CASSPTETNEKLFF
>-|14|few|TRBJ1-5|TRBV28
TGTGCCAGCAGTGGGGGGGTTGGCAATCAGCCCCAGCATTTT
CASSGGVGNQPQHF
>-|15|-|TRBJ2-7|TRBV14
TGTGCCAGCAGCCAAGATCAGGTTATAGCCTACGAGCAGTACTTC
CASSQDQVIAYEQYF
>-|13|-|TRBJ1-1|TRBV28
TGTGCCAGCACCGGGACGATTGGCACTGAAGCTTTCTTT
CASTGTIGTEAFF
>-|13|-|TRBJ1-1|TRBV6-4
TGTGCCAGCAGTTCGGGGGCGAACACTGAAGCTTTCTTT
CASSSGANTEAFF
>-|16|-|TRBJ2-1|TRBV7-9
TGTGCCAGCAGCAAGATTCGCGGTGGGGTGGGAAATGAGCAGTTCTTC
CASSKIRGGVGNEQFF
>-|13|few|TRBJ1-1|TRBV3-1/TRBV3-2
TGTGCCAGCATTCGACGGGGCAACACTGAAGCTTTCTTT
CASIRRGNTEAFF
>-|13|-|TRBJ2-7|TRBV7-9
TGTGCCAGCAGCCTGGGACATTCCTACGAGCAGTACTTC
CASSLGHSYEQYF
>-|14|-|TRBJ2-7|TRBV19
TGTGCCAGTAGTATAACAGGTTCCTCCTACGAGCAGTACTTC
CASSITGSSYEQYF
>TRBD1|13|-|TRBJ1-4|TRBV28
TGTGCCGTCCCTGGACAGGGTAATGAAAAACTGTTTTTT
CAVPGQGNEKLFF
>TRBD2|12|few|TRBJ2-3|TRBV5-1
TGCGCCAGCAGCTCGGGAGGTGGCGCGCAGTATTTT
CASSSGGGAQYF
>-|13|-|TRBJ2-4|TRBV7-8
TGTGCCAGCAGCTTATTCAGGGGGGACATTCAGTACTTC
CASSLFRGDIQYF
>TRBD1|17|-|TRBJ1-6|TRBV28
TGTGCCAGCAGTCCAACCGGGACAGGGGCCTATAATTCACCCCTCCACTTT
CASSPTGTGAYNSPLHF
>-|16|-|TRBJ2-3|TRBV28
TGTGCCAGCACTAAACCGGGACACACCAGCACAGATACGCAGTATTTT
CASTKPGHTSTDTQYF
>-|12|-|TRBJ1-2|TRBV19
TGTGCCAGTAGTATTGGCGGCTATGGCGGAACCTTC
CASSIGGYGGTF
>-|12|-|TRBJ1-4|TRBV12-3/TRBV12-4
TGTGCCAGCACCCCAGAGAGTGAAAAACTGTTTTTT
CASTPESEKLFF